This paragraph covers one T cell receptor (beta chain) sequence. The CDR3 is made up of 14 amino acids. Losses at the gene ends were 7 bases for V and 9 bases for J; bases not matched to a gene: 8. Germline V lookup: CDR1 SEHNR, CDR2 FQNEAQ (reference sequence). Repertoires were generated with immunoSEQ multiplex PCR, while TCRdb's copy carries only in-frame clones and drops some. The sample lists 600,000 to 900,000 clones, approximately 85% seen once, with 0.0095% to 0.013% in the top ten. These data originate in a study of shared T cell receptors in the human thymus. This same sample was also part of a study on human thymus T cells. That paper notes: Corrective surgery for congenital heart defects was being performed on the healthy Finnish infants who were the donors. The thymus was resected at corrective cardiac surgery. V and J genes seemed to be used with bias in thymic and blood repertoires. Related research described thymic repertoires that were highly overlapping among unrelated individuals.

Sequencing was performed on thymocytes. This sequence was found in a girl in the first two years of life with a congenital heart defect. The V call is TRBV7-9, the J call TRBJ2-1; 11 bases are shared with TRBD2. DNA of the CDR3: TGTGCCAGCAACATAGCGGGGGGGATAAGTGAGCAGTTCTTC. Protein: CASNIAGGISEQFF.